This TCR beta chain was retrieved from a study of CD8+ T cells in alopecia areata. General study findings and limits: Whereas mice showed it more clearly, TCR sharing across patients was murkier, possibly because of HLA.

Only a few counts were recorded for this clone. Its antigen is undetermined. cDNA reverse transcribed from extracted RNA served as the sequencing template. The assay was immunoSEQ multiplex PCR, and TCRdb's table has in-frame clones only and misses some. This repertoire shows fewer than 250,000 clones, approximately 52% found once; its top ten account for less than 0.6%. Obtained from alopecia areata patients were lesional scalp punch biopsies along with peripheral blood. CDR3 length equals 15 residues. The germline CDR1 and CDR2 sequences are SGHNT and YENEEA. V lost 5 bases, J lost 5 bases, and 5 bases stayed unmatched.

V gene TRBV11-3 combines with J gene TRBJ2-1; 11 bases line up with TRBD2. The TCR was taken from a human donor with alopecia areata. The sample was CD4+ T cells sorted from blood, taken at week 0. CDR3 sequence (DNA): TGTGCCAGCAGCCCGACTAGCGGGGAAAACAATGAGCAGTTCTTC. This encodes CASSPTSGENNEQFF.